This TCR beta chain is drawn from a study of blood T cell repertoires in COVID-19. Repertoires were generated with immunoSEQ multiplex PCR, while TCRdb's copy carries only in-frame clones and drops some. The repertoire holds around 310,000 clones, with around 89% as singletons. A few counts support this clone. Looked up from germline, CDR1 is SGHDT and CDR2 is YYEEEE. Between the trimmed V and J ends, which lost 2 bases and 2 bases, there was a span of 7 bases. The CDR3 runs to 13 residues. The sequencing sample was made of peripheral blood. The chain couples TRBV5-6 to TRBJ1-1; tentative D call: TRBD1 (5 bases). The receptor's source is a woman aged 45-59 years with active or convalescent COVID-19. The CDR3 is CASSFDSNTEAFF. CDR3 sequence (DNA): TGTGCCAGCAGCTTCGACAGCAACACTGAAGCTTTCTTT.